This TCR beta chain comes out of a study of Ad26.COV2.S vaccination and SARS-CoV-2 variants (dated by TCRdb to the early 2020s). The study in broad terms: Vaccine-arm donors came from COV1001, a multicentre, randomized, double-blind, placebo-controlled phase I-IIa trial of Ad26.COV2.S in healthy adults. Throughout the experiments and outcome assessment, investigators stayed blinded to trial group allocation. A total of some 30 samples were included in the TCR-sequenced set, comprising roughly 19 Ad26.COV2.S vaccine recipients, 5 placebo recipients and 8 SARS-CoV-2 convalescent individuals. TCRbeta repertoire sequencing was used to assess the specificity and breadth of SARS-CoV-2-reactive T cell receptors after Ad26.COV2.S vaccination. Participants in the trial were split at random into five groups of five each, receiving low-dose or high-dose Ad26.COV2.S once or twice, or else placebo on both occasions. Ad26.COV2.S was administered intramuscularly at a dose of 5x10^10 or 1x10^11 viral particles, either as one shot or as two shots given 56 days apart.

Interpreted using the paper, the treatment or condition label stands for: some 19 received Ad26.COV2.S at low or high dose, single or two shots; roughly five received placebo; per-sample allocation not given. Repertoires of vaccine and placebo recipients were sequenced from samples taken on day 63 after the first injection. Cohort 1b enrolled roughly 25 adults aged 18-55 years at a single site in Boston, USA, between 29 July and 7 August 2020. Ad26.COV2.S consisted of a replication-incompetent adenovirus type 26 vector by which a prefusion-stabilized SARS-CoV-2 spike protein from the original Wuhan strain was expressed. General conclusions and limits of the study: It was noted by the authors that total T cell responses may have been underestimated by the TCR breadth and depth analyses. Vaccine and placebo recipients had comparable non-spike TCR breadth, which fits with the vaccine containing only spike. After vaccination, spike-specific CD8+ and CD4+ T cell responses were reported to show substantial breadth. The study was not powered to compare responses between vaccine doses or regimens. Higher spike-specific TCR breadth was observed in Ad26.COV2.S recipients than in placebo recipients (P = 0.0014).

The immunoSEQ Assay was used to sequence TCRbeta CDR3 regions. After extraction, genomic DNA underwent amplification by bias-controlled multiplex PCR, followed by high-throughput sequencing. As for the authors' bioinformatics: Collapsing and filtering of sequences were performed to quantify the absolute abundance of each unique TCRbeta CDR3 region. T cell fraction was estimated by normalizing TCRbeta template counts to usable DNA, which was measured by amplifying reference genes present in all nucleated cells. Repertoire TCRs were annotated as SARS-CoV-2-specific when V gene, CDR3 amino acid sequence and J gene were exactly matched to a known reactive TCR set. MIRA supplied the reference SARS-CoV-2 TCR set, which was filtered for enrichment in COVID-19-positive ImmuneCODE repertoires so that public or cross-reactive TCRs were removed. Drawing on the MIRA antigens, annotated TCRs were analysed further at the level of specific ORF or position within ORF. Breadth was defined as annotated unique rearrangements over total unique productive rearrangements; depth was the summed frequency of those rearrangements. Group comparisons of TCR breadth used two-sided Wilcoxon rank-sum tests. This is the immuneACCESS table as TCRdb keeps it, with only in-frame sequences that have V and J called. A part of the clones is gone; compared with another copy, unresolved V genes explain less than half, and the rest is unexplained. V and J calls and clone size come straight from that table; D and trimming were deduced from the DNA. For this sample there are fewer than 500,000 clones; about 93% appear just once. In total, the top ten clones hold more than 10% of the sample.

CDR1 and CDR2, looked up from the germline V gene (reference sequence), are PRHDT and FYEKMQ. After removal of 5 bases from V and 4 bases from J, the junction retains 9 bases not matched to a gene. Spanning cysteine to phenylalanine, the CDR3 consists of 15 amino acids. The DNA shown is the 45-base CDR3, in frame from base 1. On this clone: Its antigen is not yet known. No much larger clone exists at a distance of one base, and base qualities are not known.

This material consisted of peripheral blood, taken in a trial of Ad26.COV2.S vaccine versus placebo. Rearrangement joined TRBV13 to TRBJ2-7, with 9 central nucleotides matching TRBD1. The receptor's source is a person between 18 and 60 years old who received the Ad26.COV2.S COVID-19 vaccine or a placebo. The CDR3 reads CASSLNRGLRYEQYF. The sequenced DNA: TGTGCCAGCAGCCTGAACAGGGGGCTTCGATACGAGCAGTACTTC.